The 4 T cell receptor beta chains listed next were all sequenced from one sample in a study of blood T cell repertoires in COVID-19 (dated by TCRdb to 2018 to 2021). The library came from the immunoSEQ multiplex PCR assay. TCRdb holds this immuneACCESS table with in-frame rearrangements only. Some clones are missing; in checked studies, unresolved V genes explain under half, and the rest has no known cause. The sample profile shows about 44,000 clones; roughly 90% of them were found once. Around 25% of the sample rests with the top ten. The sequenced material came from peripheral blood. The receptors derive from an elderly woman in a cohort sampled during active or convalescent COVID-19.

The rearrangement joins TRBV4-1 to TRBJ1-1, with D perhaps matching TRBD1 (6 bases). The germline V and J ends were trimmed by 6 bases and 5 bases, with 13 bases remaining between them. This CDR3 comprises 13 residues. Looked up from germline, CDR1 is MGHRA and CDR2 is YSYEKL. The CDR3 bases are TGCGCCAGCAGAAGACGGGACACGACTGAAGCTTTCTTT. This gives the protein CASRRRDTTEAFF.

This chain uses TRBV10-3 with TRBJ2-7; 7 nucleotides match TRBD1. Germline loops: CDR1 ENHRY, CDR2 SYGVKD. Germline trimming cut 0 bases from V and 2 bases from J; bases unmatched to any gene: 7. The CDR3 spans 16 residues. The CDR3 protein is CAISESVGQETYEQYF. The CDR3, as DNA: TGTGCCATCAGTGAGTCTGTTGGACAGGAAACCTACGAGCAGTACTTC.

A note on this clone: Compared with germline, one end of the junction differs, possibly owing to a read error. The genes are TRBV5-6 and TRBJ2-3; no firm D call. The CDR3 runs to 13 residues. The germline V gene has CDR1 SGHDT and CDR2 YYEEEE. CDR3: CASSPSHTYTQYF. Here the CDR3 DNA reads TGTGCCAGCAGCCCTTCCCACACATATACGCAGTATTTT. The full variable domain, in which reference TRBV5-6 and TRBJ2-3 provide the parts outside the CDR3, is DAGVTQSPTHLIKTRGQQVTLRCSPKSGHDTVSWYQQALGQGPQFIFQYYEEEERQRGNFPDRFSGHQFPNYSSELNVNALLLGDSALYLCASSPSHTYTQYFGPGTRLTVL.

This chain joins TRBV7-3 and TRBJ2-1; 8 nucleotides align to TRBD1. Looked up from germline, CDR1 is SGHTA and CDR2 is FQGTGA. CDR3 length: 15 residues. With V trimmed by 4 bases and J by 1 base, 3 bases remained unmatched. The CDR3 spells CASSSTGVSYNEQFF. As DNA, the CDR3 is TGTGCCAGCAGCTCGACAGGGGTTTCCTACAATGAGCAGTTCTTC.